This T cell receptor beta chain originates from a study of CD8 T cells in Susac syndrome. Study observations and caveats: It was acknowledged by the study that relatively few individuals were included in its TCR sequencing and HLA analysis.

The Susac syndrome patients fit the recently defined diagnostic criteria for definite or probable disease. Both CD4+ and CD8+ T cells were negatively isolated, and TEMRA cells underwent FACS enrichment. As regards this clonotype: Its target is not known.

Random hexamers primed reverse transcription of 0.5 to 1 ug RNA. Amplification of TCR beta CDR3 spanned 54 Vbeta and 13 Jbeta via immunoSEQ multiplex PCR. Each CDR3 protein is one row after TCRdb ran MiXCR on the immunoSEQ multiplex PCR reads. The data show under 200,000 distinct CDR3 sequences, with approximately 94% seen just once and approximately 0.098% held by the top ten. The CDR3 has 17 amino acids. Trimming removed 2 bases from V and 0 bases from J, with 11 bases in between. The V gene's germline CDR1 is SGHNT and CDR2 YENEEA. The V and J genes are TRBV11-3 and TRBJ2-6; D gene ambiguous. The TCR sequence derives from a human donor with Susac syndrome. Sequencing used CD4+ T cells from PBMCs. The CDR3 loop is CASSLLFGDSGANVLTF. The CDR3 DNA reads as TGTGCCAGCAGCTTATTGTTTGGAGACTCTGGGGCCAACGTCCTGACTTTC.